The T cell receptor (beta chain) under discussion was sequenced for a study of response to subunit inactivated influenza vaccine. Germline V gives CDR1 SGHTA, CDR2 FQGNSA. V lost 2 bases, J lost 2 bases, and 16 bases lay in between. CDR3 length: 17 amino acids. This clonotype was observed a handful of times. TCRdb fed the RT-PCR reads into MiXCR, producing one record per CDR3 protein. This sample has about 610,000 distinct CDR3 sequences; 13% to 15% occur once, and the top ten carry around 10%. This receptor was taken from a man in his forties or fifties who received an inactivated influenza vaccine. The starting material was PBMCs from blood, obtained roughly 12 days after vaccination. This sequence joins TRBV7-2 and TRBJ2-1, with unresolved D. As DNA, the CDR3 is TGTGCCAGCAGCTTAAAGAGAACGTCAGGACCCTACAATGAGCAGTTCTTC. Translated, it gives CASSLKRTSGPYNEQFF.